These 9 T cell receptor beta chains share one sample of origin, sequenced in a study of OX40 agonist ivuxolimab in advanced cancers. The data were produced by immunoSEQ multiplex PCR, yet TCRdb's version contains in-frame clones alone and is incomplete. The table has 45,000 to 65,000 clones, approximately 80% seen once; the top ten hold about 0.69%. Sequencing used CD4+ or CD8+ T cells sorted from blood, obtained in a trial of the OX40 agonist ivuxolimab. The receptors originated from an adult with an advanced solid tumor such as melanoma, head and neck, liver or kidney cancer.

This clone is a singleton in its sample. CDR3 in DNA: TGCGCCACACCTAGAGGGCAAGAGACCCAGTACTTC. It codes for CATPRGQETQYF. The chain combines TRBV10-1 with TRBJ2-5, with D possibly matching TRBD2 (5 bases). The CDR3 sequence is 12 residues long. The V gene's germline CDR1 is WNHNN and CDR2 SYGVQD (reference sequence). Between the trimmed V and J ends, which lost 10 bases and 2 bases, there was a span of 11 bases.

This sequence joins TRBV29-1 and TRBJ2-1, with D possibly TRBD2 on 6 matching bases. V was clipped by 5 bases and J by 6 bases, with 17 bases between them. The germline V gene encodes CDR1 SQVTM and CDR2 ANQGSEA. The CDR3 extends over 14 amino acids. CDR3 in DNA: TGCAGCGTTTCCCGGGGGACGGATCTCAATGAGCAGTTCTTC. Its translation is CSVSRGTDLNEQFF.

This chain uses TRBV11-2 with TRBJ1-2, with D maybe TRBD1 (5 bases). This CDR3 is 14 amino acids long. The V and J ends lost 1 base and 4 bases respectively, with 10 bases between them. Germline V gene data show CDR1 as SGHAT and CDR2 as FQNNGV. The DNA for the CDR3 is TGTGCCAGCAGCTTAGCCGGGGACCTCTATGGCTACACCTTC. Its protein is CASSLAGDLYGYTF.

Written as DNA, the CDR3 is TGTGCTAGTGGTTTGGTACAAGGGAATCTCCACCCGTATTTT. Encoded protein: CASGLVQGNLHPYF. This rearrangement joins TRBV12-5 to TRBJ2-3; no definite D call. Germline V lookup: CDR1 LGHNT, CDR2 FRNRAP. CDR3 length: 14 residues. V gave up 0 bases and J gave up 14 bases, with 18 bases separating them.

The CDR3 nucleotides are TGTGCCAGCAGTGGTTCCAGGTCCTACAATGAGCAGTTCTTC. Protein sequence: CASSGSRSYNEQFF. This sequence joins TRBV2 and TRBJ2-1, with D unresolved. The V gene's germline CDR1 is SNHLY and CDR2 FYNNEI. V dropped 4 bases and J dropped 1 base, with 8 bases sitting between them. There are 14 residues in the CDR3.

The chain combines TRBV7-8 with TRBJ1-5; TRBD1 matches 7 bases. This CDR3 region has 16 residues. CDR1 and CDR2 from the germline V gene are SGHVS and FQNEAQ. V shed 1 base and J 2 bases; nucleotides not matched to a gene: 5. The chain's CDR3 is CASSLEGALGNQPQHF. The CDR3 coding sequence is TGTGCCAGCAGCTTAGAGGGGGCGTTGGGCAATCAGCCCCAGCATTTT.

Concerning this clone itself: One end of the junction does not line up with germline, which may come from a read error. The V and J genes are TRBV15 and TRBJ2-7, with D maybe TRBD2 (8 bases). CDR1 is LNHNV, CDR2 YYDKDF, per germline (reference sequence). There are 16 residues in the CDR3. In DNA, the CDR3 is TGTGCCACCAGCAGAGCGGGAGGGGGCGCTTCCTTCGAGCAGTACTTC. Its translation is CATSRAGGGASFEQYF.

The V gene is TRBV11-3, the J gene TRBJ1-1; TRBD1 is a possible D gene (6 bases). Per germline, CDR1 SGHNT and CDR2 YENEEA. The ends were cut back, 5 bases at V and 1 base at J, with 14 bases in the middle. This CDR3 region has 15 residues. The CDR3 nucleotides are TGTGCCAGCAGCCTCCATGGACAGCCGAACACTGAAGCTTTCTTT. It encodes CASSLHGQPNTEAFF.

Only one count was recorded for this clone. The chain uses TRBV5-6 and TRBJ1-5; a possible D gene is TRBD1 (6 bases). CDR1 is SGHDT and CDR2 is YYEEEE in the germline V gene. This CDR3 spans 14 amino acids. V shed 4 bases and J shed 1 base, with 9 bases lying between them. The CDR3: CASSLDSSNQPQHF. The CDR3 nucleotides are TGTGCCAGCAGCCTGGACAGCAGCAATCAGCCCCAGCATTTT. Full variable domain (remainder filled in from reference TRBV5-6 and TRBJ1-5): DAGVTQSPTHLIKTRGQQVTLRCSPKSGHDTVSWYQQALGQGPQFIFQYYEEEERQRGNFPDRFSGHQFPNYSSELNVNALLLGDSALYLCASSLDSSNQPQHFGDGTRLSIL.